Below, one T cell receptor (beta chain) is given with its context. What antigen it recognizes has not been identified. Base qualities were left out, and no much larger clone turns up one base away. The entire amount of isolated RNA was reverse transcribed using the High Capacity cDNA Reverse Transcription Kit, so the sequenced TCRB transcripts were expressed ones. Deep immunoSEQ sequencing was performed on naive, central memory and regulatory T cell samples, with an average of roughly 4 million total reads per sample. After sorted cells were lysed in RLT buffer, RNA was extracted with DNase-treated RNeasy Micro or Mini kits, with the choice depending on cell number. Each cell subset was processed on its own to prevent cross-contamination, while patient and healthy donor samples were processed together. TCRB sequences were amplified from cDNA with the immunoSEQ multiplex PCR, producing 87-bp fragments spanning the CDR3 region. The amplicons were sequenced using the Illumina HiSeq platform. Per the authors' processing: PCR bias was computationally corrected using synthetic template baselines, reads within Hamming distance 2 were collapsed, and singletons that could not be merged were discarded. Reads were aligned against IMGT so that V, D and J genes, CDR3 length and insertions or deletions at six rearrangement sites could be assigned. Within each subset, clonotype counts were normalized to the number of sorted cells before true diversity and Gini coefficients were calculated with the tcR R package. Repertoire sharing was quantified using the overlap coefficient calculated on TCRB nucleotide sequences. Out-of-frame TCRB sequences from naive cells were analyzed to stand in for the pre-selection repertoire. In its TCRdb copy, this immuneACCESS table keeps in-frame sequences only and misses some clones. Where compared with another copy, unresolved V genes explain less than half of these, and the others have no known cause. V, J and clone size derive from that table, while D and trimming were established from the DNA sequence. This sample comprises 350,000 to 450,000 clones, more than 13% of them detected only once. The ten largest clones add up to under 0.02% of the sample.

This specimen belongs to a study of beta chain features in type 1 diabetes (dated by TCRdb to 2016 to 2019). Describing the broader study: Mean age, gender distribution, total cell number and subset yield were not different between patients and healthy donors. A total of some 100,000,000 sorted cells were examined across all samples, and a strong correlation was observed between cell number per subset and RNA yield. Whereas all 30 or so donors provided naive and central memory subsets, regulatory and stem cell-like memory subsets were isolated from just 8 patients and roughly 8 healthy donors. The study compared TCRB repertoires of sorted circulating CD4+ T cell subsets between recently diagnosed type 1 diabetes patients and matched healthy donors. Here is what the overall study found, with its caveats: Naive, central memory and regulatory TCRB repertoires appeared more similar among patients than among healthy donors. At VDJ recombination sites, patients with type 1 diabetes made fewer insertions and deleted more nucleotides, a pattern implying thymic rearrangement abnormalities. PCR may preferentially amplify shorter templates, but because patient and control samples were amplified and corrected together, any resulting skew would affect both groups equally. A moderate but significant shortening of TCRB CDR3 length was observed in type 1 diabetes patients in all four CD4+ subsets. Only small numbers of individuals were included in the HLA sub-analyses, which left unresolved whether HLA type had any influence on TCRB rearrangement. Because cDNA rather than genomic DNA was sequenced, highly expressing activated cells could have been over-represented, although no difference in activation and CD3 levels was found between groups.

V loses 5 bases, J loses 3 bases, and the germline ends lie 8 bases apart. The germline V gene supplies CDR1 SGHTA and CDR2 FQGNSA. The CDR3 sequence holds 13 residues, the cysteine and phenylalanine included. CDR3 DNA is the only sequence kept; it has 39 bases, read in frame from the first base. From each donor, a single peripheral blood sample of 95 to 150 mL on average was drawn into heparinised tubes. A BD FACSAria II and a panel including CD45RO, CCR7, CD25, CD127, CD95 and CD27 were used to sort naive, central memory, regulatory and stem cell-like memory CD4+ T cells. Every sorted population had a purity above 95%. PBMCs were separated immediately by Lymphoprep density gradient centrifugation and were stained directly, without being cultured. So that batch effects would be minimized, each experiment stained and sorted samples in pairs, pairing one healthy donor with one patient.

The TCR sequence derives from a woman under 30 in good health. The chain is assembled from TRBV7-2 and TRBJ1-5; the D region possibly corresponds to TRBD1 (6 bases align). The sequenced sample was naive CD4+ T cells from blood. This specimen's cell subset or site label, interpreted: true naive CD4+ T cells. The CDR3 region: CASSRQVNQPQHF. The nucleotides read TGTGCCAGCAGCCGACAGGTCAATCAGCCCCAGCATTTT. The entire variable domain, with the stretches around the CDR3 drawn from the reference TRBV7-2 and TRBJ1-5 proteins, is GAGVSQSPSNKVTEKGKDVELRCDPISGHTALYWYRQSLGQGLEFLIYFQGNSAPDKSGLPSDRFSAERTGGSVSTLTIQRTQQEDSAVYLCASSRQVNQPQHFGDGTRLSIL.